This TCR beta chain was identified during a study of Tregs in tolerant kidney transplant recipients. Regarding the study as a whole: No direct test of biological reproducibility was done here.

Germline lookup yields CDR1 KGHSH and CDR2 LQKENI. Trimming cost V 3 bases and J 6 bases, with 14 bases left between them. The CDR3 spans 14 residues. A remark on this clone: Its antigen is not identified.

Using immunoSEQ multiplex PCR, the repertoire was profiled, and TCRdb retains in-frame clones only, with some absent. The sample holds fewer than 65,000 clones; around 85% are singletons and the top ten take roughly 2.2%. The source material was Tregs from blood, sampled before the transplant. The chain couples TRBV18 to TRBJ2-5; D tentatively fits TRBD1 or TRBD2 (5 bases each). This sequence originates from a human donor who received a combined kidney and bone marrow transplant. The CDR3 nucleotides read TGTGCCAGCTCACCCGGCGGTGGGGGACAGACCCAGTACTTC. It specifies CASSPGGGGQTQYF. The full variable domain, in which reference TRBV18 and TRBJ2-5 provide the parts outside the CDR3, is NAGVMQNPRHLVRRRGQEARLRCSPMKGHSHVYWYRQLPEEGLKFMVYLQKENIIDESGMPKERFSAEFPKEGPSILRIQQVVRGDSAAYFCASSPGGGGQTQYFGPGTRLLVL.